This TCR beta chain derives from a study of cytomegalovirus exposure and HLA in healthy donors. The study, taken as a whole, reports: On later analysis, the bulk of CMV-associated TCR beta chains appeared to be HLA-restricted. For most TCR sequences rarity was the rule, although some public TCRs occurred in many donors. Roughly uniform depth of sequencing across donors was assumed in presence/absence analyses.

The CDR3 consists of 14 residues. The V gene's germline CDR1 is LGHNA and CDR2 YSLEER. V lost 1 base and J lost 6; bases outside the gene matches: 2. It was with 60 Vbeta and 13 Jbeta primers that the PCR ran. The data were produced by immunoSEQ multiplex PCR, yet TCRdb's version contains in-frame clones alone and is incomplete. In all, the sample yields tens of thousands of clones. In regard to this clone: Antigen specificity is unknown.

This rearrangement joins TRBV4-3 to TRBJ1-4, with 7 bases aligning to TRBD1. The TCR comes from a woman aged 40 to 50 in good health and CMV-seronegative. The sample comprised PBMCs. CDR3: CASSQGQGYEKLFF. The CDR3 region has the DNA TGCGCCAGCAGCCAAGGACAGGGATATGAAAAACTGTTTTTT.